This TCR beta chain was found in a study of cytotoxic CD8 clonotypes in ibrutinib-treated CLL. Concerning this clone: Its antigen remains unidentified.

Method: immunoSEQ multiplex PCR; TCRdb's copy keeps in-frame clones and lacks some. The table shows approximately 300,000 clones, with around four fifths occurring only once. Germline-derived CDR1 and CDR2 are MNHEY and SMNVEV (reference sequence). V shed 5 bases and J shed 1 base, with 12 bases lying between them. The CDR3 runs 14 residues. General study results and limits: Public clonotypes showed up rarely, and on treatment they shrank or held steady.

This receptor was taken from a human donor with chronic lymphocytic leukemia. Here the sequenced sample was PBMCs, taken before ibrutinib treatment. This chain uses TRBV27 with TRBJ2-7; D not resolved. CDR3 DNA sequence: TGTGCCAGCAGTCCGATCGCTCAATCCTACGAGCAGTACTTC. It is translated as CASSPIAQSYEQYF.